Listed below are T cell receptor beta chains from one sample, sequenced in a study of blood T cell repertoires in COVID-19. Only in-frame clones appear in the TCRdb table, and some are missing; sequencing was by immunoSEQ multiplex PCR. Of under 200,000 clones in the sample, around nine tenths were seen once. Sequenced: peripheral blood. The receptors shown here come from a woman over 75 with COVID-19, enrolled during active disease. CDR3s include the opening cysteine and the closing phenylalanine or tryptophan. A D gene is named only where the DNA matches it firmly. A clone size is listed for some rows: how often the clone was seen (once, few, many), or a class if it is expanded.

V	size	J	D	DNA	CDR3
TRBV11-1	-	TRBJ2-3	-	TGTGCCAGCAGCTTAGCGCAGTGGTCCACAGATACGCAGTATTTT	CASSLAQWSTDTQYF
TRBV6-5	-	TRBJ2-1	-	TGTGCCAGCACCCGAGCCGGAGGATTGAATGAGCAGTTCTTC	CASTRAGGLNEQFF
TRBV4-1	few	TRBJ1-6	TRBD1	TGCGCCAGCAGCCAAGATCCGACAGGGCTCCACTTT	CASSQDPTGLHF
TRBV28	-	TRBJ1-2	-	TGTGCCAGCAGTTTCCTGACTAATGGCTACACCTTC	CASSFLTNGYTF
TRBV19	-	TRBJ2-1	TRBD1	TGTGCCAGTAGTGCTTTACCAGCGACAGGGCAAACCTACAATGAGCAGTTCTTC	CASSALPATGQTYNEQFF
TRBV5-1	-	TRBJ2-1	TRBD2	TGCGCCAGCAGCTTTCTGGGACTAGCGGGAGGGAATGAGCAGTTCTTC	CASSFLGLAGGNEQFF
TRBV4-2	-	TRBJ1-1	-	TGTGCCAGCAGCGAACAGGGTGATACTGAAGCTTTCTTT	CASSEQGDTEAFF
TRBV5-4	-	TRBJ1-5	-	TGTGCCAGCAGCTTGGACAGGGCCTTCAATCAGCCCCAGCATTTT	CASSLDRAFNQPQHF
TRBV7-2	-	TRBJ2-7	TRBD1	TGTGCCAGCACGGGACAGGGCGGGTACGAGCAGTACTTC	CASTGQGGYEQYF
TRBV5-1	-	TRBJ2-5	-	TGCGCCAGCAGCTACCGGGAGACCCAAGAGACCCAGTACTTC	CASSYRETQETQYF